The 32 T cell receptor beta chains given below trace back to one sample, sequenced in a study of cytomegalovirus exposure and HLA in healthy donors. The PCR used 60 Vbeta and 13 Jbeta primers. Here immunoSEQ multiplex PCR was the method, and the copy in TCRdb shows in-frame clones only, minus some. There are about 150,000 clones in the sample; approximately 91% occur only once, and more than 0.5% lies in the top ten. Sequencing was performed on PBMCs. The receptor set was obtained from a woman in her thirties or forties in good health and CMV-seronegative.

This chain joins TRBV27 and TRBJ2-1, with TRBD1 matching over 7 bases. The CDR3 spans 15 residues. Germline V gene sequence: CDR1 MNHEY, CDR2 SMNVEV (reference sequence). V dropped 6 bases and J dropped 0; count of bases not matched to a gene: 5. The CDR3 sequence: CASSLTGNSYNEQFF. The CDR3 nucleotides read TGTGCCAGCAGCCTGACAGGGAACTCCTACAATGAGCAGTTCTTC.

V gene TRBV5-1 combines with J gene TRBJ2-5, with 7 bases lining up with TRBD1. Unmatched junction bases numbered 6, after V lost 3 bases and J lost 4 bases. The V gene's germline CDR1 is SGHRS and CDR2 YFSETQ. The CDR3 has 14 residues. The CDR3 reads CASSSTGQGETQYF. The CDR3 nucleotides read TGCGCCAGCAGCTCGACAGGGCAGGGAGAGACCCAGTACTTC. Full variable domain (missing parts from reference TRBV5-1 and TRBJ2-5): KAGVTQTPRYLIKTRGQQVTLSCSPISGHRSVSWYQQTPGQGLQFLFEYFSETQRNKGNFPGRFSGRQFSNSRSEMNVSTLELGDSALYLCASSSTGQGETQYFGPGTRLLVL.

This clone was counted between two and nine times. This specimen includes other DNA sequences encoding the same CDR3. The CDR3 coding sequence is TGTGCCTGGAGTCAAGCGGGGGTGATCCATGAGCAGTACTTC. It yields the protein CAWSQAGVIHEQYF. The chain uses TRBV30 and TRBJ2-5; TRBD2 agrees at 8 bases. V was pared by 2 bases and J by 11 bases, with 13 bases of the junction left unmatched. CDR3 length: 14 amino acids. Germline V gene lookup returns CDR1 GTSNPN and CDR2 SVGIG (reference sequence). The full variable domain, in which reference TRBV30 and TRBJ2-5 provide the parts outside the CDR3, is SQTIHQWPATLVQPVGSPLSLECTVEGTSNPNLYWYRQAAGRGLQLLFYSVGIGQISSEVPQNLSASRPQDRQFILSSKKLLLSDSGFYLCAWSQAGVIHEQYFGPGTRLLVL.

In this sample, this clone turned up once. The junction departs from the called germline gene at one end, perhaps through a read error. Written as DNA, the CDR3 is TGTTCCAGCAGACCCAGGACAGATACGCAGTATTTT. Residues: CSSRPRTDTQYF. The chain recombines TRBV7-9 with TRBJ2-3; D uncertain. The V gene's germline CDR1 is SEHNR and CDR2 FQNEAQ (reference sequence). The CDR3 contains 12 residues.

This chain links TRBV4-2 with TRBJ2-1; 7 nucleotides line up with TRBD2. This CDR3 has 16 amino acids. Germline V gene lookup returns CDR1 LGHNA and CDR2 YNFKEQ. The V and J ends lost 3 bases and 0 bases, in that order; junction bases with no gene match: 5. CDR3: CASSQVLASSYNEQFF. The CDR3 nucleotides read TGTGCCAGCAGCCAGGTACTAGCGAGCTCCTACAATGAGCAGTTCTTC.

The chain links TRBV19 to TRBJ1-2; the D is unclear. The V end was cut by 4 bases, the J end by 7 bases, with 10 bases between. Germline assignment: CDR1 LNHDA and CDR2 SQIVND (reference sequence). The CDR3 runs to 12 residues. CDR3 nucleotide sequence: TGTGCCAGTAGTAACGGGGAAGGTGGCTACACCTTC. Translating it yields CASSNGEGGYTF.

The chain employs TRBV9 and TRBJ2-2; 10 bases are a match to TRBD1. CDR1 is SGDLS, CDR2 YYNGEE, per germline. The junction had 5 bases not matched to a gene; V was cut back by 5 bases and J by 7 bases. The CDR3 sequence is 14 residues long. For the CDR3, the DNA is TGTGCCAGCAGTGGACAGGGGGGCGGCGGGGAGCTGTTTTTT. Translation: CASSGQGGGGELFF.

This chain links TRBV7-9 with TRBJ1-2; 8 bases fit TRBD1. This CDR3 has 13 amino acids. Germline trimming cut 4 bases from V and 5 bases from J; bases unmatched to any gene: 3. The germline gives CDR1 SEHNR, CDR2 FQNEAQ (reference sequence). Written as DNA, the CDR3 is TGTGCCAGCAGCTCGGACAGGGAGTATGGCTACACCTTC. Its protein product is CASSSDREYGYTF.

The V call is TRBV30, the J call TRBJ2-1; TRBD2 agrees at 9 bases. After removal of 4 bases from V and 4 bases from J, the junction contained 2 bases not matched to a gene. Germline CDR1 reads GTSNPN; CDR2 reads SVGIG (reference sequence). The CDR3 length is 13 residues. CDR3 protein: CAWTSGKYNEQFF. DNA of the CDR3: TGTGCCTGGACTAGCGGGAAGTACAATGAGCAGTTCTTC.

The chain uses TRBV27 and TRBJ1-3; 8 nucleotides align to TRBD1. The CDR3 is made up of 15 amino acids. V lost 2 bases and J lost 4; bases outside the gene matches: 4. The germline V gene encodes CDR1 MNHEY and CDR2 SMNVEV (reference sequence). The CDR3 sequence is CASSLQGAQGNTIYF. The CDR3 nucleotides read TGTGCCAGCAGTTTACAGGGGGCGCAAGGAAACACCATATATTTT.

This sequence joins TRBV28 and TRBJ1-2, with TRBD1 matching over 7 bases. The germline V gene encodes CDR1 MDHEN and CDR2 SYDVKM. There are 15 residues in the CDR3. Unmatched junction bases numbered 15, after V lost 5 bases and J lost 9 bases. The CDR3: CASSPHDRALVSYTF. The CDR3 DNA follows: TGTGCCAGCAGTCCACATGACAGGGCCCTTGTAAGCTACACCTTC.

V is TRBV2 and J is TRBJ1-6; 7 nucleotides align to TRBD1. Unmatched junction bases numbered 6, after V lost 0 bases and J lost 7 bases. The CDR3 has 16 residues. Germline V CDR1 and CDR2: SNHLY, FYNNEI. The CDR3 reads CASSEAGGQNNSPLHF. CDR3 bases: TGTGCCAGCAGTGAAGCAGGGGGACAGAACAATTCACCCCTCCACTTT.

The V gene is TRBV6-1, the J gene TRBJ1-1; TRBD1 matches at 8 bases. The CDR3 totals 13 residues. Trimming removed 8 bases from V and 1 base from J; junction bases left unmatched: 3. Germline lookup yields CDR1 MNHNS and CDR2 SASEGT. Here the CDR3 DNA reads TGTGCCAGCCAGACAGGGGCGAACACTGAAGCTTTCTTT. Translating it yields CASQTGANTEAFF.

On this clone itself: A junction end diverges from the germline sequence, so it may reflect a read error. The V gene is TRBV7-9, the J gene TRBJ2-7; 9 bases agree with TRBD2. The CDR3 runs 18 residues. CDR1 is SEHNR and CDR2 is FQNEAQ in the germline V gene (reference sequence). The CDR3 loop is CSSSLDNGGLAGFYEQYF. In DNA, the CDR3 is TGTTCCAGCAGCTTAGATAACGGGGGGCTAGCGGGATTCTACGAGCAGTACTTC.

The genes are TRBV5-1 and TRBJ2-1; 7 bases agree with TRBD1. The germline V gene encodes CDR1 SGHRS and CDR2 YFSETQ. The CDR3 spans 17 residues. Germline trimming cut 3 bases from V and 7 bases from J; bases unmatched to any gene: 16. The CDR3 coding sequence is TGCGCCAGCAGCTGGAGACAGGGCCCCCTGTTATTGAATGAGCAGTTCTTC. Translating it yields CASSWRQGPLLLNEQFF.

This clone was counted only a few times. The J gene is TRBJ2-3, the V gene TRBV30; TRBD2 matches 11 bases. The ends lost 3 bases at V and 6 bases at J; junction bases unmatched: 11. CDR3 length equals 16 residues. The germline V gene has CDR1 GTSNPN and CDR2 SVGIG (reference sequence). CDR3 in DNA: TGTGCCTGGAGCATGGGTATACTAGCGGGAGAGGATACGCAGTATTTT. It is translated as CAWSMGILAGEDTQYF.

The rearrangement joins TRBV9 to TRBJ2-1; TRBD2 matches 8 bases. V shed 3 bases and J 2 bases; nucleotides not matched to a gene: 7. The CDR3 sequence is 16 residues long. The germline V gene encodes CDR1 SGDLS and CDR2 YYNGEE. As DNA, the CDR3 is TGTGCCAGCAGCGCTTTAGCGGGACGAACCTACAATGAGCAGTTCTTC. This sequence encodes CASSALAGRTYNEQFF.

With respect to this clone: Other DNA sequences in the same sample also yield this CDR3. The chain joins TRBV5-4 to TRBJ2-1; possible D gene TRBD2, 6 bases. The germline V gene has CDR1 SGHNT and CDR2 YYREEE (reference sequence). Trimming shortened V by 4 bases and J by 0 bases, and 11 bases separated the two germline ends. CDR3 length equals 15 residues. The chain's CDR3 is CASSRDSSSYNEQFF. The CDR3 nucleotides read TGTGCCAGCAGCCGGGACTCTAGCTCCTACAATGAGCAGTTCTTC.

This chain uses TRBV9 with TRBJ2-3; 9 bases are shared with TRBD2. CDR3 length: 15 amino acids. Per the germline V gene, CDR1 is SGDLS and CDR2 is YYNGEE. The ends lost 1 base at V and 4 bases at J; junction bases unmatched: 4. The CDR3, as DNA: TGTGCCAGCAGCGTATCTAGCGGGAATTCAGATACGCAGTATTTT. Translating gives CASSVSSGNSDTQYF.

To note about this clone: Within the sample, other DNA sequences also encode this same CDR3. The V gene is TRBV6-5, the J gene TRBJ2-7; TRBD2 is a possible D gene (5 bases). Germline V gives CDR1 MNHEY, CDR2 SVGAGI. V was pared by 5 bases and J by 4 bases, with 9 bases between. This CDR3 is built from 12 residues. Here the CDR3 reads CASSGLLYEQYF. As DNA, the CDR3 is TGTGCCAGCAGTGGACTCCTTTACGAGCAGTACTTC.

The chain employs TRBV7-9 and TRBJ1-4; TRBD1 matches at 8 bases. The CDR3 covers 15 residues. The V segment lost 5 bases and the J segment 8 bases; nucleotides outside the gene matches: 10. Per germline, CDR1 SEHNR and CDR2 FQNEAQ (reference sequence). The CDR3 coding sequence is TGTGCCAGCAGCACGAGACAGGGGTTACGCGAAAAACTGTTTTTT. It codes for CASSTRQGLREKLFF. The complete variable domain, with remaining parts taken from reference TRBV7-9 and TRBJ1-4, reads DTGVSQNPRHKITKRGQNVTFRCDPISEHNRLYWYRQTLGQGPEFLTYFQNEAQLEKSRLLSDRFSAERPKGSFSTLEIQRTEQGDSAMYLCASSTRQGLREKLFFGSGTQLSVL.

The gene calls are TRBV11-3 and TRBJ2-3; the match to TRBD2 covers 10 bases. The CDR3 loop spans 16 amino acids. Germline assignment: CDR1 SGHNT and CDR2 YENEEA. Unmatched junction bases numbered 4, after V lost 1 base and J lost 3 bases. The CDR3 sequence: CASSLVGTSATDTQYF. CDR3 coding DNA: TGTGCCAGCAGCTTAGTTGGGACTAGCGCGACAGATACGCAGTATTTT.

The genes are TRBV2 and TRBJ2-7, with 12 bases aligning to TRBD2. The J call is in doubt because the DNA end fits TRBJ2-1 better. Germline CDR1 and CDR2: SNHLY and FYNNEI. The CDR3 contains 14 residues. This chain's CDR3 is CASELAGGYNEQFF. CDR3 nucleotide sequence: TGTGCCAGCGAACTAGCGGGAGGTTATAATGAGCAGTTCTTC.

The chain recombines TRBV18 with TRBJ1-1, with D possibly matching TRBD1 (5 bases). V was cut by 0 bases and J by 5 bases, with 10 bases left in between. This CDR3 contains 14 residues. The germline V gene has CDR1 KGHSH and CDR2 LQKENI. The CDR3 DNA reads TGTGCCAGCTCACCACCGGCGGGGGGAACTGAAGCTTTCTTT. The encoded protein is CASSPPAGGTEAFF.

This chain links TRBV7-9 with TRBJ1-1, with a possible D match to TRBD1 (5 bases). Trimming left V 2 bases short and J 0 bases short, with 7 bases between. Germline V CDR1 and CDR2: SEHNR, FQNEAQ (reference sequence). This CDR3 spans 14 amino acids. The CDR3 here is CASSLTGVNTEAFF. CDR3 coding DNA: TGTGCCAGCAGCTTAACAGGAGTGAACACTGAAGCTTTCTTT.

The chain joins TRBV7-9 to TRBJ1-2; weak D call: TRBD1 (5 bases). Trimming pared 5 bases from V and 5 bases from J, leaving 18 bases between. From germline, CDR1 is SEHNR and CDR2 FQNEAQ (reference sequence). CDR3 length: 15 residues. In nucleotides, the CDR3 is TGTGCCAGCAGCCGTTTTACAGCAGGGTCGTATGGCTACACCTTC. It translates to CASSRFTAGSYGYTF. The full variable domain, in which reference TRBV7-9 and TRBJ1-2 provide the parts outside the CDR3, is DTGVSQNPRHKITKRGQNVTFRCDPISEHNRLYWYRQTLGQGPEFLTYFQNEAQLEKSRLLSDRFSAERPKGSFSTLEIQRTEQGDSAMYLCASSRFTAGSYGYTFGSGTRLTVV.

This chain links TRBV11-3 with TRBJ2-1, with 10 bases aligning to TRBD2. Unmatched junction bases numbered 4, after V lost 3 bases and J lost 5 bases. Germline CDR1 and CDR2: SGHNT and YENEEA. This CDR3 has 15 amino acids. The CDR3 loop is CASSLVLAGDNEQFF. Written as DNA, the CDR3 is TGTGCCAGCAGCTTGGTTCTAGCGGGAGACAATGAGCAGTTCTTC. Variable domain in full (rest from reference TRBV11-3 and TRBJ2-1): EAGVVQSPRYKIIEKKQPVAFWCNPISGHNTLYWYLQNLGQGPELLIRYENEEAVDDSQLPKDRFSAERLKGVDSTLKIQPAELGDSAVYLCASSLVLAGDNEQFFGPGTRLTVL.

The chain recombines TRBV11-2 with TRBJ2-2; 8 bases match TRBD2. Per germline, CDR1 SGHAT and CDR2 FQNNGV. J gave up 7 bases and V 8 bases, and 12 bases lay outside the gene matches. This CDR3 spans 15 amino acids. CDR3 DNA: TGTGCCAGCGCACGTAGCGGGAATAGTATCGGGGAGCTGTTTTTT. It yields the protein CASARSGNSIGELFF.

DNA of the CDR3: TGTGCCAGCAGTTACAGGGGGCGGCCTGGAAACACCATATATTTT. Amino acids: CASSYRGRPGNTIYF. This rearrangement joins TRBV6-6 to TRBJ1-3, with 7 bases lining up with TRBD1. The V and J ends lost 2 bases and 2 bases, in that order; junction bases with no gene match: 3. This CDR3 has 15 residues. Germline V gene sequence: CDR1 MNHNY, CDR2 SVGAGI (reference sequence).

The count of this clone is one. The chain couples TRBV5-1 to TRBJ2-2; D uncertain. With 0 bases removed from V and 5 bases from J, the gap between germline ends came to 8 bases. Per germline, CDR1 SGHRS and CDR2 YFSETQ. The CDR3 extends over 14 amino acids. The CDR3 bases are TGCGCCAGCAGCTTGGCAGGCAGGACCGGGGAGCTGTTTTTT. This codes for CASSLAGRTGELFF.

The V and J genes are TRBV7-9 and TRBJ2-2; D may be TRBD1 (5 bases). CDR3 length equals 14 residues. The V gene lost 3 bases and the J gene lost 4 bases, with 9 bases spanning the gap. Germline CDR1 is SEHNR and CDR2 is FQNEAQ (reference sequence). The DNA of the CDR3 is TGTGCCAGCAGCTTCATGGGGCTCACCGGGGAGCTGTTTTTT. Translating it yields CASSFMGLTGELFF.

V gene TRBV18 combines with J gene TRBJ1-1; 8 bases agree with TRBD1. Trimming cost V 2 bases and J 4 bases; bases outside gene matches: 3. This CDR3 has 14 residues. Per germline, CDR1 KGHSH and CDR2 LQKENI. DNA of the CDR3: TGTGCCAGCTCACCAGGACAGGGAGTCACTGAAGCTTTCTTT. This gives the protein CASSPGQGVTEAFF.